Below are 10 T cell receptor beta chains sequenced from a single sample in a study of shared clonotypes between healthy human individuals. Measured with immunoSEQ multiplex PCR; TCRdb has only the in-frame clones, and not every one. This table holds millions of clones, over 85% found once. Material: naive CD4+ T cells sorted from blood. Specified subset: CD45RA+ positively selected. These receptors all stem from a man in his late teens or twenties in good health.

This clone was found once. The chain combines TRBV7-9 with TRBJ2-3; TRBD1 aligns across 7 bases. The CDR3 spans 15 residues. V dropped 5 bases and J dropped 2; count of bases not matched to a gene: 7. Germline V CDR1 and CDR2: SEHNR, FQNEAQ (reference sequence). The CDR3 DNA is TGTGCCAGCAGCGCAGACGGGACAGCCACAGATACGCAGTATTTT. This translates into CASSADGTATDTQYF.

The V call is TRBV14, the J call TRBJ2-3; D is possibly TRBD1 or TRBD2 (6 bases each). V lost 4 bases to trimming and J lost 6 bases, with 11 bases between them. The CDR3 runs 13 residues. Germline CDR1 and CDR2: SGHDN and FVKESK. The CDR3 is CASSRGARDTQYF. The CDR3, as DNA: TGTGCCAGCAGCCGGGGGGCTCGTGATACGCAGTATTTT.

The CDR3 loop reads CASSTWTSQDYEQYF. The CDR3 bases are TGTGCCAGCAGTACCTGGACTAGCCAAGACTACGAGCAGTACTTC. The chain has TRBV6-5 and TRBJ2-7, with 8 bases matching TRBD2. The trim removed 5 bases at V and 3 bases at J, leaving 9 bases unmatched. Looked up from germline, CDR1 is MNHEY and CDR2 is SVGAGI. The CDR3 length is 15 residues.

This clone was seen only a few times. Distinct nucleotide sequences in the sample also encode this CDR3. V gene TRBV30 combines with J gene TRBJ1-1, with 10 bases lining up with TRBD1. CDR3 length: 12 residues. Trimming at V came to 5 bases and at J to 5 bases, leaving 2 bases not matched to a gene. The V gene's germline CDR1 is GTSNPN and CDR2 SVGIG (reference sequence). CDR3 residues: CAWGTGVTEAFF. In DNA, the CDR3 is TGTGCCTGGGGGACAGGGGTAACTGAAGCTTTCTTT. Looking up the rest from reference TRBV30 and TRBJ1-1 gives the full variable domain: SQTIHQWPATLVQPVGSPLSLECTVEGTSNPNLYWYRQAAGRGLQLLFYSVGIGQISSEVPQNLSASRPQDRQFILSSKKLLLSDSGFYLCAWGTGVTEAFFGQGTRLTVV.

The genes are TRBV9 and TRBJ1-6; D possibly corresponds to TRBD1 (6 bases). The CDR3 is made up of 14 amino acids. In germline, CDR1 is SGDLS, CDR2 YYNGEE. V was cut by 4 bases and J by 6 bases, with 11 bases left in between. As DNA, the CDR3 is TGTGCCAGCAGCTCGAAGGGGGGTAATTCACCCCTCCACTTT. Translation gives CASSSKGGNSPLHF.

This chain links TRBV7-9 with TRBJ1-4; D remains unclear. Trimming left V 5 bases short and J 5 bases short, with 18 bases between. Germline loops: CDR1 SEHNR, CDR2 FQNEAQ (reference sequence). CDR3 length: 16 residues. CDR3: CASSPIPQVGNEKLFF. The CDR3 DNA is TGTGCCAGCAGCCCGATCCCACAAGTAGGCAATGAAAAACTGTTTTTT.

The V gene is TRBV5-1, the J gene TRBJ2-3; the D gene is possibly TRBD1 (6 bases). This CDR3 contains 13 residues. V lost 6 bases to trimming and J lost 0 bases, with 8 bases between them. In germline, CDR1 is SGHRS, CDR2 YFSETQ. The CDR3 region is CASNRGSTDTQYF. CDR3 nucleotide sequence: TGCGCCAGCAATAGGGGGAGCACAGATACGCAGTATTTT.

V gene TRBV4-2 combines with J gene TRBJ1-6; 7 nucleotides line up with TRBD1. There are 17 residues in the CDR3. The V gene's germline CDR1 is LGHNA and CDR2 YNFKEQ. V trimming: 1 base; J trimming: 7 bases; junction bases outside the gene matches: 10. The CDR3 is CASSQGLTGKRNSPLHF. Written as DNA, the CDR3 is TGTGCCAGCAGCCAAGGACTGACAGGGAAAAGGAATTCACCCCTCCACTTT.

The CDR3: CASLKTGGPYNSPLHF. In DNA form, the CDR3 reads TGTGCCAGCCTGAAGACAGGGGGACCCTATAATTCACCCCTCCACTTT. V and J are TRBV7-9 and TRBJ1-6, with 9 bases matching TRBD1. With V trimmed by 8 bases and J by 2 bases, 7 bases remained unmatched. The germline CDR1 and CDR2 sequences are SEHNR and FQNEAQ (reference sequence). The CDR3 sequence is 16 residues long.

The V call is TRBV5-1, the J call TRBJ2-3, with TRBD2 matching over 9 bases. V gave up 0 bases and J gave up 2 bases; unmatched junction bases: 4. CDR3 length: 16 amino acids. CDR1 and CDR2 from the germline V gene are SGHRS and YFSETQ. CDR3 bases: TGCGCCAGCAGCTTGGACAGCGGGGGGCCCACAGATACGCAGTATTTT. Translation gives CASSLDSGGPTDTQYF.